One sample yielded the 16 T cell receptor beta chains listed below, sequenced in a study of memory CD4+ T cells and cytomegalovirus serostatus. Single viable CD3+CD4+CD8-CD45RO+ cells were sorted as the memory CD4+ T cells. This table comes from immunoSEQ multiplex PCR, and its TCRdb copy is limited to in-frame clones, with some not included. The profile covers 35,000 to 55,000 clones, with 76% appearing a single time and roughly 2% taken by the ten largest. Sequenced: memory CD4+ T cells from blood. The receptors derive from an adult in good health and CMV-seronegative.

V gene TRBV5-5 combines with J gene TRBJ1-2; no clear D. The V end lost 0 bases, the J end lost 2 bases, and 5 bases lay between the germline ends. The CDR3 is 13 amino acids. Germline assignment: CDR1 SGHKS and CDR2 YYEKEE (reference sequence). The CDR3 protein is CASSLVLNYGYTF. CDR3 coding DNA: TGTGCCAGCAGCTTGGTCCTCAACTATGGCTACACCTTC.

The V call is TRBV2, the J call TRBJ2-7; weak D call: TRBD2 (7 bases). V was cut by 6 bases and J by 0 bases, with 12 bases left in between. Germline V CDR1 and CDR2: SNHLY, FYNNEI. There are 14 residues in the CDR3. The CDR3 sequence is CASSRGDTSYEQYF. CDR3 coding DNA: TGTGCCAGCAGCCGGGGGGACACCTCCTACGAGCAGTACTTC.

The chain is built from TRBV2 and TRBJ1-1, with 8 bases lining up with TRBD1. Germline CDR1 SNHLY, CDR2 FYNNEI. After removal of 6 bases from V and 7 bases from J, the junction contained 7 bases not matched to a gene. This CDR3 has 13 amino acids. CDR3 coding DNA: TGTGCCAGCAGCTCAGGACAGGGAATTGAAGCTTTCTTT. It specifies CASSSGQGIEAFF.

The chain uses TRBV5-1 and TRBJ1-3; D uncertain. The CDR3 has 13 amino acids. Per the germline V gene, CDR1 is SGHRS and CDR2 is YFSETQ. Between the trimmed V and J ends, which lost 0 bases and 4 bases, there was a span of 5 bases. CDR3 region: CASSLEGGNTIYF. CDR3 bases: TGCGCCAGCAGCTTGGAAGGAGGAAACACCATATATTTT.

The chain links TRBV7-3 to TRBJ2-1, with a weak D call TRBD1 (5 bases). V was shortened by 5 bases and J by 5 bases, with 19 bases between the two germline ends. The V gene's germline CDR1 is SGHTA and CDR2 FQGTGA. CDR3 length: 16 amino acids. In nucleotides, the CDR3 is TGTGCCAGCAGCGATCCCCTAAAGGGGCTCCACAATGAGCAGTTCTTC. The encoded protein is CASSDPLKGLHNEQFF.

The CDR3 sequence is CASRPGTGAYEQYF. In DNA, the CDR3 is TGTGCCAGCAGGCCAGGGACAGGGGCCTACGAGCAGTACTTC. The V gene is TRBV28, the J gene TRBJ2-7, with TRBD1 matching over 10 bases. The V segment lost 6 bases and the J segment 2 bases; nucleotides outside the gene matches: 4. The germline gives CDR1 MDHEN, CDR2 SYDVKM. The CDR3 contains 14 residues.

The rearrangement uses TRBV19 and TRBJ1-6, with no clear D. Germline values: CDR1 LNHDA, CDR2 SQIVND (reference sequence). This CDR3 region has 13 residues. Trimming left V 9 bases short and J 11 bases short, with 17 bases between. CDR3 protein: CARTRDPNTPLHF. CDR3 bases: TGTGCCAGAACCCGGGATCCGAACACACCCCTCCACTTT.

This clone was found a few times. This chain connects TRBV28 to TRBJ1-3; a weak D match, TRBD1 (6 bases). CDR3 length: 14 amino acids. Germline CDR1 is MDHEN and CDR2 is SYDVKM. The ends were cut back, 10 bases at V and 5 bases at J, with 18 bases in the middle. The CDR3 is CATYKGGSRNTIYF. CDR3 nucleotides: TGTGCCACCTATAAGGGGGGGAGTAGAAACACCATATATTTT.

This rearrangement joins TRBV11-1 to TRBJ2-2; D is ambiguous. V dropped 1 base and J dropped 2 bases, with 8 bases sitting between them. Germline assignment: CDR1 SGHAT and CDR2 FQDESV (reference sequence). This CDR3 is built from 15 residues. CDR3 sequence (DNA): TGTGCCAGCAGCTTAGTCACGGCAAACACCGGGGAGCTGTTTTTT. It codes for CASSLVTANTGELFF.

The chain has TRBV6-1 and TRBJ2-7, with a weak D call TRBD2 (6 bases). The CDR3 covers 13 residues. Germline assignment: CDR1 MNHNS and CDR2 SASEGT. Trimming took off 8 bases at V and 1 base at J, with 12 bases between the two ends. CDR3 loop: CASFGGISYEQYF. The CDR3 DNA sequence: TGTGCCAGCTTTGGCGGGATTTCCTACGAGCAGTACTTC.

This clone has just one count. The gene calls are TRBV5-1 and TRBJ1-1; TRBD1 might be the D (5 bases). V lost 5 bases, J lost 0 bases, and 8 bases lay in between. Looked up from germline, CDR1 is SGHRS and CDR2 is YFSETQ. The CDR3 length is 13 residues. The CDR3 is CASSLGVNTEAFF. The DNA of the CDR3 is TGCGCCAGCAGTTTAGGGGTGAACACTGAAGCTTTCTTT. The entire variable domain, with the rest obtained from reference TRBV5-1 and TRBJ1-1, is as follows: KAGVTQTPRYLIKTRGQQVTLSCSPISGHRSVSWYQQTPGQGLQFLFEYFSETQRNKGNFPGRFSGRQFSNSRSEMNVSTLELGDSALYLCASSLGVNTEAFFGQGTRLTVV.

The rearrangement uses TRBV7-3 and TRBJ1-5; D possibly corresponds to TRBD1 (5 bases). Germline V gene lookup returns CDR1 SGHTA and CDR2 FQGTGA. Trimming pared 5 bases from V and 4 bases from J, leaving 12 bases between. This CDR3 is 14 amino acids long. The CDR3 DNA sequence: TGTGCCAGCAGCCCCGGGGGGGGGAATCAGCCCCAGCATTTT. Translated, it gives CASSPGGGNQPQHF.

The J gene is TRBJ2-5, the V gene TRBV11-2, with unresolved D. V lost 5 bases to trimming and J lost 4 bases, with 11 bases between them. CDR1 and CDR2 from the germline V gene are SGHAT and FQNNGV. The CDR3 is 13 amino acids. CDR3 DNA sequence: TGTGCCAGCAGCCCCGGCGTGCCAGAGACCCAGTACTTC. It is translated as CASSPGVPETQYF.

The genes are TRBV5-1 and TRBJ2-1, with TRBD2 identical over 10 bases. The J segment lost 4 bases and the V segment lost 0 bases, leaving 4 bases of the junction unmatched. Germline V gene sequence: CDR1 SGHRS, CDR2 YFSETQ. CDR3 length: 16 residues. This CDR3 is CASSLVASGGYNEQFF. CDR3 in DNA: TGCGCCAGCAGCTTGGTTGCTAGCGGGGGTTACAATGAGCAGTTCTTC.

The chain employs TRBV6-5 and TRBJ1-1; D might be TRBD1 (6 bases). The CDR3 is made up of 13 amino acids. Germline CDR1 is MNHEY and CDR2 is SVGAGI. The V end lost 4 bases, the J end lost 11 bases, and 17 bases lay between the germline ends. CDR3 protein: CASSSHTGSLAFF. The CDR3 nucleotides are TGTGCCAGCAGTTCACATACAGGGTCCCTCGCTTTCTTT.

The V call is TRBV10-3, the J call TRBJ2-3; 13 bases line up with TRBD2. The V and J ends lost 0 bases and 0 bases, in that order; junction bases with no gene match: 3. Looked up from germline, CDR1 is ENHRY and CDR2 is SYGVKD. The CDR3 is 18 amino acids. The CDR3 coding sequence is TGTGCCATCAGTGAGTCTCCGGGACTAGCGGGGAGCACAGATACGCAGTATTTT. Translation: CAISESPGLAGSTDTQYF.